The 8 T cell receptor beta chains in this list originate from one sample, sequenced in a study of control samples from healthy donors and cancer patients. Method: immunoSEQ multiplex PCR; TCRdb's copy keeps in-frame clones and lacks some. The sample has about 170,000 clones; about nine tenths are singletons. The sample consisted of blood. All receptors derive from a woman between 25 and 40 years old in good health.

CDR3 region: CASSLVASGGAEYF. CDR3 DNA sequence: TGTGCCAGCAGCTTAGTGGCTAGCGGGGGGGCCGAGTATTTT. The chain carries TRBV11-2 and TRBJ2-3; the match to TRBD2 covers 12 bases. V was clipped by 1 base and J by 13 bases; unmatched bases: 6. Germline V gene sequence: CDR1 SGHAT, CDR2 FQNNGV. The CDR3 spans 14 residues. Filled out from reference TRBV11-2 and TRBJ2-3, the complete variable domain reads EAGVAQSPRYKIIEKRQSVAFWCNPISGHATLYWYQQILGQGPKLLIQFQNNGVVDDSQLPKDRFSAERLKGVDSTLKIQPAKLEDSAVYLCASSLVASGGAEYFGPGTRLTVL.

On this clone: Other DNA sequences in the same sample also yield this CDR3. The V gene is TRBV5-1, the J gene TRBJ1-1; unclear D gene. This CDR3 spans 13 amino acids. The V gene lost 0 bases and the J gene lost 1 base, with 4 bases spanning the gap. From germline, CDR1 is SGHRS and CDR2 YFSETQ. The CDR3 bases are TGCGCCAGCAGCTTGGCCCGGAACACTGAAGCTTTCTTT. Its protein is CASSLARNTEAFF.

V usage is TRBV11-3 and J usage is TRBJ2-7; D could derive from TRBD1 or TRBD2 (5 bases each). The CDR3 is 14 amino acids. V lost 8 bases to trimming and J lost 2 bases, with 16 bases between them. CDR1 is SGHNT and CDR2 is YENEEA in the germline V gene. The CDR3 protein is CASCPRDGPYEQYF. CDR3 coding DNA: TGTGCCAGCTGCCCCCGGGACGGACCCTACGAGCAGTACTTC.

This chain connects TRBV3-1 (or the pseudogene TRBV3-2) to TRBJ2-7, with 15 bases identical to TRBD2. Germline assignment: CDR1 LGHDT and CDR2 YNNKEL (reference sequence). J lost 4 bases, V lost 6 bases, and 7 bases had no gene match. The CDR3 contains 16 residues. The CDR3 loop reads CASSRTSGGAGYEQYF. In nucleotides, the CDR3 is TGTGCCAGCAGTCGGACTAGCGGGGGGGCCGGGTACGAGCAGTACTTC.

This clone has a handful of counts. The V gene is TRBV6-5, the J gene TRBJ2-2, with a tentative D call TRBD1 (5 bases). V was shortened by 0 bases and J by 1 base, with 9 bases between the two germline ends. From germline, CDR1 is MNHEY and CDR2 SVGAGI. CDR3 length equals 16 residues. The CDR3 reads CASSYSGVGNTGELFF. The CDR3 DNA follows: TGTGCCAGCAGTTACTCAGGGGTTGGGAACACCGGGGAGCTGTTTTTT.

The table lists this clone with a count of one. The chain couples TRBV19 to TRBJ2-7, with D possibly TRBD1 on 7 matching bases. Per germline, CDR1 LNHDA and CDR2 SQIVND (reference sequence). V lost 5 bases and J lost 6, with 11 bases in between. The CDR3 sequence is 12 residues long. For the CDR3, the DNA is TGTGCCAGTAGTTCCCAGGGGGGCGAGCAGTACTTC. This sequence encodes CASSSQGGEQYF.

This CDR3 is CASSQTDRFYTEAFF. CDR3 coding DNA: TGCGCCAGCAGCCAAACAGACAGGTTTTACACTGAAGCTTTCTTT. The V gene is TRBV4-3, the J gene TRBJ1-1; D might be TRBD1 (6 bases). Between the trimmed V and J ends, which lost 2 bases and 3 bases, there was a span of 13 bases. Germline CDR1 and CDR2: LGHNA and YSLEER. The CDR3 sequence is 15 residues long.

V usage is TRBV7-3 and J usage is TRBJ2-2, with 7 bases matching TRBD1. J was trimmed by 0 bases and V by 3 bases; bases with no gene match: 1. This CDR3 has 15 amino acids. CDR1 and CDR2 (germline): SGHTA, FQGTGA. CDR3 nucleotides: TGTGCCAGCAGCTTGGGGACAGCGAACACCGGGGAGCTGTTTTTT. This encodes CASSLGTANTGELFF.